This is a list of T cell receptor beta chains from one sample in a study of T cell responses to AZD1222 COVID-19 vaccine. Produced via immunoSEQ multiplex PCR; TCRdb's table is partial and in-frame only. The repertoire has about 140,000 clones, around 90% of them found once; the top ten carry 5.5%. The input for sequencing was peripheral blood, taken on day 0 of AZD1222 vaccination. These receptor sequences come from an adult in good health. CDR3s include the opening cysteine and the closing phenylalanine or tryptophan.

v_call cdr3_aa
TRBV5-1 CASREVASYNEQFF
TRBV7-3 CASSPGIVETNEKLFF
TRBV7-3 CASSPSGLAGRRGSYEQYF
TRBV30 CAWSWTSSGNTIYF
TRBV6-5 CASSSRTGAYGYTF
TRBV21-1 CASSARLAGEGNEQFF
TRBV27 CASSLQGAGSYTF
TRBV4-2 CASSPGTTYYEQYF
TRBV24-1 CATSDYANRGVSGNTIYF
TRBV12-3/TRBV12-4 CASSLKGNGYTF
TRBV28 CASSSRTVLYNEQFF
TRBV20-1 CSASALAPPYEQYF
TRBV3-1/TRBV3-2 CASPPEGTSGRGYTGELFF
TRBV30 CAWGFGRLNTEAFF
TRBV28 CASRPDREVTHDTQYF
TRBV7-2 CASSLESSSYNSPLHF
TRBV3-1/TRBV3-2 CASSQEGQGTAAGYTF
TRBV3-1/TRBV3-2 CASSLRGPAITDTQYF
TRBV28 CASSLSGSGAVYGYTF
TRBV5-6 CASSFGWGGYTF
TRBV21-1 CAIRAPNPCEQYF
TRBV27 CASSPRGRTGQLFF
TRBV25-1 CASSESWDRRNEKLFF
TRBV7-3 CASSWTSGSADTQYF
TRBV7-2 CASSLAGTSSYNEQFF
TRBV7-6 CASSLSGQGPYEQYF
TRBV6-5 CASSLWDRTNYGYTF
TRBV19 CASSAATGGGTEAFF
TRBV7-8 CASSFGAHGYTF
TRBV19 CASTLVPPGREAFF
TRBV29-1 CSVGAGGGSYNEQFF